The rows below give T cell receptor beta chains drawn from one sample of a study of T cells in Graves' hyperthyroidism and ophthalmopathy. TCRdb itself ran the multiplex PCR reads through MiXCR, one entry per CDR3 protein. The sample holds about 52,000 distinct CDR3 sequences, less than 60% seen once. The sample comprised blood. The receptors come from a woman in her forties or fifties with Graves' ophthalmopathy. The CDR3 runs from the conserved cysteine through the conserved F or W. A D gene is named only where the DNA matches it firmly. Only some rows state a clone size, as once, few, many or a class for expanded clones.

abundance: -; j_gene: TRBJ2-1; v_gene: TRBV2; d_gene: -; CDR3nt: TGTGCCAGCAGCCAAGGCCGGATTGAGCAGTTCTTC; CDR3aa: CASSQGRIEQFF
abundance: many; j_gene: TRBJ2-7; v_gene: TRBV11-2; d_gene: -; CDR3nt: TGTGCCAGCAGCACCCGAGAGGTTTCCTACGAGCAGTACTTC; CDR3aa: CASSTREVSYEQYF
abundance: -; j_gene: TRBJ2-5; v_gene: TRBV7-6; d_gene: TRBD2; CDR3nt: TGTGCCAGCAGCTCCGAGCAGCGGGAGGTTTTTCAAATACGCGAGGGGACCCAGTACTTC; CDR3aa: CASSSEQREVFQIREGTQYF
abundance: few; j_gene: TRBJ1-1; v_gene: TRBV3-1; d_gene: TRBD1; CDR3nt: TGTGCCAGCAGCCAACTGGACAGGCCGAACACTGAAGCTTTCTTT; CDR3aa: CASSQLDRPNTEAFF
abundance: few; j_gene: TRBJ2-1; v_gene: TRBV5-1; d_gene: TRBD2; CDR3nt: TGCGCCAGCAGCCACCCGACTAGCGGGAGGGCCCCCAACAATGAGCAGTTCTTC; CDR3aa: CASSHPTSGRAPNNEQFF
abundance: -; j_gene: TRBJ2-5; v_gene: TRBV7-3; d_gene: TRBD2; CDR3nt: TGTGCCAGCAGCCTAGGGGGACTAGCGGGAGTGAGGGAGACCCAGTACTTC; CDR3aa: CASSLGGLAGVRETQYF
abundance: many; j_gene: TRBJ1-1; v_gene: TRBV6-5; d_gene: -; CDR3nt: TGTGCCAGCACCACAAACACTGAAGCTTTCTTT; CDR3aa: CASTTNTEAFF
abundance: medium-sized; j_gene: TRBJ2-7; v_gene: TRBV25-1; d_gene: -; CDR3nt: TGTGCCAGCAGTGAATTAGGGGCCCCTGGCTCCTACGAGCAGTACTTC; CDR3aa: CASSELGAPGSYEQYF
abundance: medium-sized; j_gene: TRBJ1-2; v_gene: TRBV24-1; d_gene: -; CDR3nt: TGTGCCACCAGTGCTGGGGGATCCTATGGCTACACCTTC; CDR3aa: CATSAGGSYGYTF
abundance: medium-sized; j_gene: TRBJ2-7; v_gene: TRBV7-8; d_gene: -; CDR3nt: TGTGCCAGCACCAACACAGGGAAGGACGAGCAGTACTTC; CDR3aa: CASTNTGKDEQYF
abundance: medium-sized; j_gene: TRBJ1-2; v_gene: TRBV15; d_gene: TRBD1; CDR3nt: TGTGCCACCAGCGGGGACAGCCTCTATGGCTACACCTTC; CDR3aa: CATSGDSLYGYTF
abundance: medium-sized; j_gene: TRBJ1-2; v_gene: TRBV15; d_gene: -; CDR3nt: TGTGCCACCAGCAGAGATTCGGGTTATGGCTACACCTTC; CDR3aa: CATSRDSGYGYTF
abundance: -; j_gene: TRBJ1-4; v_gene: TRBV19; d_gene: TRBD1; CDR3nt: TGTGCCAGTAGTGCACAGGGGCTGAGGAAGGAAAAACTGTTTTTT; CDR3aa: CASSAQGLRKEKLFF
abundance: many; j_gene: TRBJ1-1; v_gene: TRBV7-9; d_gene: -; CDR3nt: TGTGCCAGCAGCTTAGTCACAATGAGAAACACTGAAGCTTTCTTT; CDR3aa: CASSLVTMRNTEAFF
abundance: -; j_gene: TRBJ2-1; v_gene: TRBV10-2; d_gene: TRBD1; CDR3nt: TGCGCCAGCAGCCAAGCGACAGGGTACAATGAGCAGTTCTTC; CDR3aa: CASSQATGYNEQFF
abundance: -; j_gene: TRBJ2-3; v_gene: TRBV25-1; d_gene: -; CDR3nt: TGTGCCAGCACCGCCAGGGGGACTAGCACAGATACGCAGTATTTT; CDR3aa: CASTARGTSTDTQYF
abundance: many; j_gene: TRBJ1-1; v_gene: TRBV20-1; d_gene: -; CDR3nt: TGCAGTGCTAGAGATCCTGGGAGTGCCTATCAGGGAGTATTTTTTGGCACTGAAGCTTTCTTT; CDR3aa: CSARDPGSAYQGVFFGTEAFF
abundance: many; j_gene: TRBJ2-7; v_gene: TRBV15; d_gene: TRBD1; CDR3nt: TGTGCCACCAGCAAGGACAGGAGCTCCTACGAGCAGTACTTC; CDR3aa: CATSKDRSSYEQYF
abundance: once; j_gene: TRBJ2-5; v_gene: TRBV10-3; d_gene: TRBD1; CDR3nt: TGTGCTTCCCGGACAGGGGTCCGAGAGACCCAGTACTTC; CDR3aa: CASRTGVRETQYF
abundance: -; j_gene: TRBJ2-1; v_gene: TRBV7-2; d_gene: -; CDR3nt: TGTGCCAGCAGCCTCCGGAGGGCCCGTGAGCAGTTCTTC; CDR3aa: CASSLRRAREQFF
abundance: -; j_gene: TRBJ2-7; v_gene: TRBV19; d_gene: TRBD1; CDR3nt: TGTGCCAGTAGTAGGACAGGGGGCGACTACGAGCAGTACTTC; CDR3aa: CASSRTGGDYEQYF
abundance: -; j_gene: TRBJ1-1; v_gene: TRBV29-1; d_gene: -; CDR3nt: TGCAGCGTTGAAGCGGGACTCCTGAACACCGAACCTTTCTTT; CDR3aa: CSVEAGLLNTEPFF
abundance: -; j_gene: TRBJ2-7; v_gene: TRBV6-5; d_gene: TRBD2; CDR3nt: TGTGCCAGCAGTTACGCACCACCGACTAGCGGGAGTTCCTACGAGCAGTACTTC; CDR3aa: CASSYAPPTSGSSYEQYF
abundance: many; j_gene: TRBJ2-1; v_gene: TRBV19; d_gene: -; CDR3nt: TGTGCCAGTAGTACCCGAAGGGGACGCTCCTACAATGAGCAGTTCTTC; CDR3aa: CASSTRRGRSYNEQFF
abundance: many; j_gene: TRBJ2-7; v_gene: TRBV7-2; d_gene: TRBD1; CDR3nt: TGTGCCAGCAGCTTAACCGGGACAGGGACCTACGAGCAGTACTTC; CDR3aa: CASSLTGTGTYEQYF
abundance: many; j_gene: TRBJ1-4; v_gene: TRBV10-3; d_gene: -; CDR3nt: TGTGCCATCAGTGAGTCGACAGCAACTAATGAAAAACTGTTTTTT; CDR3aa: CAISESTATNEKLFF
abundance: -; j_gene: TRBJ2-2; v_gene: TRBV3-1; d_gene: -; CDR3nt: TGTGCCAGCAGCCGTCGGACGGAAAACACCGGGGAGCTGTTTTTT; CDR3aa: CASSRRTENTGELFF